These 9 T cell receptor beta chains share one sample of origin, sequenced in a study of CD8 T cells in Susac syndrome. The RNA, 0.5 to 1 ug, was put through reverse transcription using random hexamers. TCRdb re-analysed the immunoSEQ multiplex PCR reads in MiXCR, keeping a single row per CDR3 protein. The sample has under 250,000 distinct CDR3 sequences; about 95% are singletons. Sequencing used CD4+ T cells from PBMCs. These receptors originate from a human donor with Susac syndrome.

The rearrangement uses TRBV5-1 and TRBJ1-1; tentative D call: TRBD1 (6 bases). This CDR3 is 16 amino acids long. In germline, CDR1 is SGHRS, CDR2 YFSETQ. With 4 bases removed from V and 0 bases from J, the gap between germline ends came to 16 bases. CDR3 coding DNA: TGCGCCAGCAGCATTGGATCAGGGGCCATGAACACTGAAGCTTTCTTT. This sequence encodes CASSIGSGAMNTEAFF.

The gene calls are TRBV3-1 and TRBJ1-2; D call uncertain. Trimming shortened V by 3 bases and J by 8 bases, and 10 bases separated the two germline ends. The CDR3 runs to 12 residues. Germline V gives CDR1 LGHDT, CDR2 YNNKEL (reference sequence). This chain's CDR3 is CASSHGASGYTF. CDR3 nucleotides: TGTGCCAGCAGCCACGGAGCGTCGGGCTACACCTTC. Using reference TRBV3-1 and TRBJ1-2 for the parts outside the CDR3, the full variable domain is DTAVSQTPKYLVTQMGNDKSIKCEQNLGHDTMYWYKQDSKKFLKIMFSYNNKELIINETVPNRFSPKSPDKAHLNLHINSLELGDSAVYFCASSHGASGYTFGSGTRLTVV.

This clonotype was recorded only once. The chain is built from TRBV11-2 and TRBJ2-6, with no clear D. Trimming left V 5 bases short and J 0 bases short, with 5 bases between. CDR3 length: 14 residues. Germline CDR1 reads SGHAT; CDR2 reads FQNNGV. CDR3 sequence: CASSRPSGANVLTF. In DNA, the CDR3 is TGTGCCAGCAGCCGCCCCTCTGGGGCCAACGTCCTGACTTTC.

Concerning this clonotype itself: The junction departs from germline at one end; a sequencing error may be responsible. The chain joins TRBV6-5 to TRBJ2-3; no reliable D call. The CDR3 contains 13 residues. CDR1 MNHEY and CDR2 SVGAGI come from the germline V gene. Here the CDR3 reads CASSSENTDSQYF. In DNA form, the CDR3 reads TGTGCCAGCAGTTCGGAAAACACAGATTCGCAGTATTTT.

The V gene is TRBV18, the J gene TRBJ1-2; D possibly corresponds to TRBD1 (5 bases). The ends were cut back, 3 bases at V and 4 bases at J, with 21 bases in the middle. Germline values: CDR1 KGHSH, CDR2 LQKENI. The CDR3 extends over 17 amino acids. CDR3 nucleotide sequence: TGTGCCAGCTCACCGGGGAGGGGCCAGTTCGGTGGCTATGGCTACACCTTC. It yields the protein CASSPGRGQFGGYGYTF.

The rearrangement links TRBV9 to TRBJ1-1, with D hard to call. Germline V lookup: CDR1 SGDLS, CDR2 YYNGEE. This CDR3 comprises 15 residues. Trimming stripped 0 bases from V and 0 bases from J, with 9 bases between. This CDR3 reads CASSVDEGMNTEAFF. Here the CDR3 DNA reads TGTGCCAGCAGCGTAGATGAAGGGATGAACACTGAAGCTTTCTTT.

V gene TRBV6-5 combines with J gene TRBJ2-3, with a possible D match to TRBD2 (6 bases). The CDR3 consists of 15 residues. Germline V gene sequence: CDR1 MNHEY, CDR2 SVGAGI. Trimming left V 5 bases short and J 3 bases short, with 15 bases between. CDR3 amino acids: CASSVDRGRTDTQYF. CDR3 DNA sequence: TGTGCCAGCAGTGTAGACAGAGGGAGGACAGATACGCAGTATTTT.

The V call is TRBV9, the J call TRBJ1-4; D is unresolved. V was pared by 2 bases and J by 8 bases, with 13 bases between. The CDR3 length is 14 residues. Germline V gene lookup returns CDR1 SGDLS and CDR2 YYNGEE. In DNA, the CDR3 is TGTGCCAGCAGCGTTCTGGCAGACCGAGAAAAACTGTTTTTT. Translated: CASSVLADREKLFF.

The chain carries TRBV12-3 or TRBV12-4 and TRBJ2-7; D unclear. The germline V and J ends were trimmed by 3 bases and 3 bases, with 9 bases remaining between them. This CDR3 comprises 13 residues. This CDR3 reads CASSFSRSYEQYF. DNA for the CDR3: TGTGCCAGCAGTTTTAGTCGAAGCTACGAGCAGTACTTC.